A single sample is the source of the 5 T cell receptor beta chains below, sequenced in a study of blood T cell repertoires in COVID-19 (dated by TCRdb to the early 2020s). Library prep was done by the immunoSEQ multiplex PCR assay. The clones in this table, taken by TCRdb from immuneACCESS, are in-frame only. Not every clone is retained; where verified, under half of the shortfall comes from an unresolved V gene, and the cause of the rest is unknown. In all, the sample holds approximately 160,000 clones, and more than 70% of those were seen once. Together, the top ten hold 14% of the sample. The sample taken for sequencing was peripheral blood. The receptors were sampled from a man between 18 and 29 years old with active or convalescent COVID-19.

The chain couples TRBV13 to TRBJ2-7; D call uncertain. This CDR3 has 15 amino acids. CDR1 is PRHDT and CDR2 is FYEKMQ in the germline V gene (reference sequence). Between the trimmed V and J ends, which lost 5 bases and 3 bases, there was a span of 17 bases. Written as DNA, the CDR3 is TGTGCCAGCAGCCAGCTACCCTCCCACTACTACGAGCAGTACTTC. It codes for CASSQLPSHYYEQYF. The full variable domain, completed using reference TRBV13 and TRBJ2-7, is AAGVIQSPRHLIKEKRETATLKCYPIPRHDTVYWYQQGPGQDPQFLISFYEKMQSDKGSIPDRFSAQQFSDYHSELNMSSLELGDSALYFCASSQLPSHYYEQYFGPGTRLTVT.

The chain has TRBV30 and TRBJ1-2, with D perhaps matching TRBD1 (5 bases). Trimming cost V 1 base and J 6 bases, with 12 bases left between them. CDR3 length equals 13 residues. Germline V gene lookup returns CDR1 GTSNPN and CDR2 SVGIG (reference sequence). In DNA, the CDR3 is TGTGCCTGGAGTGCCGGCAGGGTCGATGGCTACACCTTC. Its protein is CAWSAGRVDGYTF.

The chain combines TRBV9 with TRBJ2-3; 13 bases match TRBD2. V trimming: 3 bases; J trimming: 5 bases; junction bases outside the gene matches: 3. Germline V gene lookup returns CDR1 SGDLS and CDR2 YYNGEE. The CDR3 is made up of 15 amino acids. The CDR3 coding sequence is TGTGCCAGCAGCGGGGGACTAGCGGGGATAGATACGCAGTATTTT. The encoded protein is CASSGGLAGIDTQYF.

The V and J genes are TRBV15 and TRBJ2-5, with TRBD1 identical over 10 bases. The CDR3 contains 17 residues. V lost 0 bases to trimming and J lost 3 bases; unmatched junction nucleotides: 7. CDR1 is LNHNV, CDR2 YYDKDF, per germline (reference sequence). The CDR3 loop is CATSREPSTGGKETQYF. CDR3 nucleotide sequence: TGTGCCACCAGCAGAGAGCCCTCGACAGGGGGCAAAGAGACCCAGTACTTC.

V usage is TRBV19 and J usage is TRBJ1-2; TRBD1 matches at 7 bases. This CDR3 comprises 15 residues. Trimming removed 7 bases from V and 3 bases from J; junction bases left unmatched: 11. Germline values: CDR1 LNHDA, CDR2 SQIVND (reference sequence). The CDR3 loop is CASTIQGTSYYGYTF. The CDR3 coding sequence is TGTGCCAGTACCATACAGGGGACCTCTTACTATGGCTACACCTTC.